This note documents a single T cell receptor beta chain sequence. Only in-frame clones appear in the TCRdb table, and some are missing; sequencing was by immunoSEQ multiplex PCR. The profile shows 2 million to 3 million clones, approximately 93% of them singletons. The data derive from a study of shared clonotypes between healthy human individuals. The TCR comes from a man in his late teens or twenties in good health. Some clones in this sample may be carry-over from other donors' samples. Sequencing used naive CD4+ T cells from PBMCs. Indicated subset: CD45RA+ positively selected.

In DNA, the CDR3 is TGTGCCAGCAGTACGGACAGAACCTATGGCTACACCTTC. This encodes CASSTDRTYGYTF. The genes are TRBV2 and TRBJ1-2, with TRBD1 as a possible D gene (6 bases). CDR3 length equals 13 residues. Per germline, CDR1 SNHLY and CDR2 FYNNEI. With 5 bases removed from V and 4 bases from J, the gap between germline ends came to 11 bases. The complete variable domain, with remaining parts taken from reference TRBV2 and TRBJ1-2, reads EPEVTQTPSHQVTQMGQEVILRCVPISNHLYFYWYRQILGQKVEFLVSFYNNEISEKSEIFDDQFSVERPDGSNFTLKIRSTKLEDSAMYFCASSTDRTYGYTFGSGTRLTVV.